This T cell receptor (beta chain) is from a study of neurological immune-mediated disorders. This clonotype showed up many times. CDR1 is SGHRS, CDR2 YFSETQ, per germline. The germline V and J ends were trimmed by 6 bases and 8 bases, with 17 bases remaining between them. The CDR3 totals 14 residues. TCRdb used MiXCR to reprocess the 5' RACE reads, holding one entry per CDR3 protein. The sample yields some 57,000 distinct CDR3 sequences, under 5% seen once. The sequencing sample was made of PBMCs. J is TRBJ2-2 and V is TRBV5-1; D perhaps matches TRBD1 (5 bases). The TCR sequence derives from a woman aged 50 to 60 with multiple sclerosis. The CDR3 spells CASTPRDLSGELFF. The CDR3 nucleotides read TGCGCCAGCACCCCCAGGGATTTGTCTGGGGAGCTGTTTTTT.